This T cell receptor beta chain was recovered during a study of T cell responses to AZD1222 COVID-19 vaccine. Study outcomes and limitations: Clonal diversity may have been underestimated in mostly white British donors. Among those given AZD1222, only six were seropositive at baseline.

Assay used: immunoSEQ multiplex PCR; TCRdb lists only in-frame clones, some missing. The profile shows about 75,000 clones, 70% to 90% of them singletons. This clone was seen once. Its target is unknown. This CDR3 is 17 amino acids long. Germline loops: CDR1 MNHNY, CDR2 SVGAGI (reference sequence). V lost 5 bases, J lost 0 bases, and 18 bases lay in between. The chain has TRBV6-6 and TRBJ2-3; D perhaps matches TRBD2 (5 bases). The sequencing used peripheral blood, collected 28 days after the second dose of the MenACWY control vaccine. This clonotype originated in an adult who received the MenACWY meningococcal vaccine as a control. CDR3 sequence (DNA): TGTGCCAGCAGTCCCCAGGAGAGGGCGGTGAGCACAGATACGCAGTATTTT. Encoded protein: CASSPQERAVSTDTQYF.